The subject of this entry is one T cell receptor (beta chain). Its antigen is not known. This specimen belongs to a study of OX40 agonist ivuxolimab in advanced cancers. Study-level background: Treatment received earlier with anti-PD-1, anti-PD-L1 or anti-CTLA-4 agents was allowed, and over 30% had some. Study-level points and caveats: Determination of antigen specificity was not performed for the expanded peripheral T cells. Averaging showed that CD8+ T cells had more expanded clones than CD4+ did. Among the lowest peripheral clonal expansion occurred in 0.1-3.0 mg/kg partial responders.

Assay used: immunoSEQ multiplex PCR; TCRdb lists only in-frame clones, some missing. The sample shows some 60,000 clones, about 85% of them seen only once. The V gene end was trimmed by 6 bases and the J gene end by 8 bases; junction bases not matched to a gene: 10. Germline CDR1 and CDR2: SQVTM and ANQGSEA. CDR3 size: 14 residues. The material sequenced was CD4+ or CD8+ T cells sorted from blood, taken in a trial of the OX40 agonist ivuxolimab. The sequence came from an adult with an advanced solid tumor such as melanoma, head and neck, liver or kidney cancer. The chain uses TRBV29-1 and TRBJ1-6; 7 bases agree with TRBD1. The CDR3 loop reads CSVADRAWDSPLHF. CDR3 DNA: TGCAGCGTCGCTGACAGGGCTTGGGATTCACCCCTCCACTTT.